The next 5 T cell receptor beta chains were all read from a single sample in a study of cytomegalovirus exposure and HLA in healthy donors. PCR used 60 Vbeta primers and 13 Jbeta primers. Clones were sequenced by immunoSEQ multiplex PCR, and TCRdb holds only the in-frame ones, with some missing. The sample has about 150,000 clones, approximately 84% seen once. The sequencing input was PBMCs. These receptors originate from a woman in her thirties or forties in good health and CMV-seropositive.

This clone has just one count. The V gene is TRBV5-1, the J gene TRBJ2-7; unclear D gene. The CDR3 is 15 residues long. Trimming cost V 0 bases and J 5 bases, with 15 bases left between them. Looked up from germline, CDR1 is SGHRS and CDR2 is YFSETQ. Here the CDR3 reads CASSLGRKFLHEQYF. CDR3 DNA sequence: TGCGCCAGCAGCTTGGGGCGGAAATTCCTCCACGAGCAGTACTTC.

The chain joins TRBV6-6 to TRBJ1-6; TRBD1 matches 7 bases. The CDR3 has 14 residues. Germline-derived CDR1 and CDR2 are MNHNY and SVGAGI (reference sequence). V lost 6 bases, J lost 10 bases, and 9 bases stayed unmatched. As DNA, the CDR3 is TGTGCCAGCAGGGGAGACAGGGAAGCATCACCCCTCCACTTT. As protein: CASRGDREASPLHF.

Only a few counts were recorded for this clone. The J gene is TRBJ1-3, the V gene TRBV5-6; no reliable D call. The V end was cut by 4 bases, the J end by 0 bases, with 14 bases between. Germline lookup yields CDR1 SGHDT and CDR2 YYEEEE. The CDR3 runs to 16 residues. This CDR3 reads CASSPDGGGSGNTIYF. Here the CDR3 DNA reads TGTGCCAGCAGCCCCGACGGAGGAGGCTCTGGAAACACCATATATTTT. The full variable domain, in which reference TRBV5-6 and TRBJ1-3 provide the parts outside the CDR3, is DAGVTQSPTHLIKTRGQQVTLRCSPKSGHDTVSWYQQALGQGPQFIFQYYEEEERQRGNFPDRFSGHQFPNYSSELNVNALLLGDSALYLCASSPDGGGSGNTIYFGEGSWLTVV.

The gene calls are TRBV11-3 and TRBJ1-1; maybe TRBD1 (5 bases). The V and J ends lost 3 bases and 4 bases respectively, with 9 bases between them. Germline V lookup: CDR1 SGHNT, CDR2 YENEEA. The CDR3 extends over 13 amino acids. The CDR3 DNA is TGTGCCAGCAGCTTCCAGGGAAGCACTGAAGCTTTCTTT. Translation gives CASSFQGSTEAFF.

This chain links TRBV28 with TRBJ2-6; no clear D. CDR1 and CDR2 from the germline V gene are MDHEN and SYDVKM. Trimming took off 7 bases at V and 1 base at J, with 5 bases between the two ends. The CDR3 is 13 amino acids. The CDR3 here is CASTESGANVLTF. For the CDR3, the DNA is TGTGCCAGCACGGAGTCTGGGGCCAACGTCCTGACTTTC.